Listed below are T cell receptor beta chains from one sample, sequenced in a study of T cell responses to AZD1222 COVID-19 vaccine. Sequencing was performed with immunoSEQ multiplex PCR; in TCRdb, only in-frame clones are kept and a portion is missing. This table has 100,000 to 150,000 clones, under 95% appearing once. The sequenced sample was peripheral blood, obtained 28 days after the second AZD1222 dose. These receptors came from an adult who received the AZD1222 COVID-19 vaccine. The CDR3 runs from the conserved cysteine through the conserved F or W. D genes are given only for firm matches. Clone size appears in some rows only: once, few, many, or a class for an expanded clone.

TRBV4-3	TRBJ1-1	TRBD1	once	CASSLDRGLNTEAFF	TGCGCCAGCAGCCTCGACAGGGGTCTGAACACTGAAGCTTTCTTT
TRBV9	TRBJ1-1	TRBD1	.	CASSVNRGTGYSEAFF	TGTGCCAGCAGCGTGAACAGGGGAACGGGATATAGTGAAGCTTTCTTT
TRBV9	TRBJ2-7	TRBD2	.	CASSVAPSGSSYEQYF	TGTGCCAGCAGCGTAGCACCTAGCGGGAGCTCCTACGAGCAGTACTTC
TRBV5-6	TRBJ1-1	TRBD1	.	CASSLGDRVNTEAFF	TGTGCCAGCAGCTTGGGGGACAGGGTCAACACTGAAGCTTTCTTT
TRBV9	TRBJ2-4	TRBD1	.	CASSVEGGEGNIQYF	TGTGCCAGCAGCGTAGAAGGGGGCGAGGGAAACATTCAGTACTTC
TRBV7-8	TRBJ2-1	TRBD2	.	CASKGAGLAGESKQFF	TGTGCCAGCAAGGGGGCCGGACTAGCGGGGGAGAGTAAGCAGTTCTTC
TRBV4-3	TRBJ1-3	.	.	CASSQDISSGNTIYF	TGCGCCAGCAGCCAAGACATTAGCTCTGGAAACACCATATATTTT
TRBV2	TRBJ2-3	.	.	CASSMTTGTISTDTQYF	TGTGCCAGCAGCATGACGACCGGGACCATAAGCACAGATACGCAGTATTTT
TRBV7-2	TRBJ2-1	TRBD2	.	CASSFEIAGSSYNEQFF	TGTGCCAGCAGCTTTGAAATAGCGGGGAGCTCCTACAATGAGCAGTTCTTC
TRBV3-1/TRBV3-2	TRBJ2-7	TRBD2	.	CASSRAGTRATYEQYF	TGTGCCAGCAGCCGGGCCGGGACTAGGGCTACCTACGAGCAGTACTTC
TRBV9	TRBJ1-5	.	.	CASSVEGYSNQPQHF	TGTGCCAGCAGCGTAGAGGGCTATAGCAATCAGCCCCAGCATTTT
TRBV29-1	TRBJ1-1	.	.	CSVCWGTTEAFF	TGCAGCGTTTGTTGGGGGACCACTGAAGCTTTCTTT
TRBV10-2	TRBJ1-5	.	.	CASSVSLNQPQHF	TGCGCCAGCAGTGTCAGTCTCAATCAGCCCCAGCATTTT
TRBV6-2/TRBV6-3	TRBJ1-5	.	.	CASSYEGRINQPQHF	TGTGCCAGCAGTTACGAGGGGCGAATCAATCAGCCCCAGCATTTT
TRBV3-1/TRBV3-2	TRBJ1-5	.	.	CASSQGSAGWQPQHF	TGTGCCAGCAGCCAAGGGTCAGCAGGGTGGCAGCCCCAGCATTTT
TRBV5-4	TRBJ2-7	TRBD1	.	CASSPPGTGSYEQYF	TGTGCCAGCAGCCCCCCCGGGACAGGCTCCTACGAGCAGTACTTC
TRBV7-2	TRBJ2-1	.	.	CASSLAPIGVYNEQFF	TGTGCCAGCAGCTTAGCGCCAATCGGGGTCTACAATGAGCAGTTCTTC
TRBV12-3/TRBV12-4	TRBJ2-2	.	.	CASSLEVPGELFF	TGTGCCAGCAGTTTAGAGGTTCCCGGGGAGCTGTTTTTT
TRBV5-4	TRBJ1-4	.	.	CASSLVTGTNEKLFF	TGTGCCAGCAGCTTGGTTACAGGTACTAATGAAAAACTGTTTTTT
TRBV9	TRBJ2-3	.	.	CASSVDPTGSDTQYF	TGTGCCAGCAGCGTAGACCCTACAGGGTCAGATACGCAGTATTTT
TRBV12-3/TRBV12-4	TRBJ2-2	.	.	CASSLGGTGELFF	TGTGCCAGCAGTTTAGGGGGGACCGGGGAGCTGTTTTTT
TRBV7-2	TRBJ2-3	TRBD1	.	CASSLGENRGDTQYF	TGTGCCAGCAGCTTAGGGGAAAACAGGGGGGATACGCAGTATTTT
TRBV18	TRBJ2-6	.	.	CASSPSGEAVSGANVLTF	TGTGCCAGCTCACCGTCTGGCGAGGCGGTATCTGGGGCCAACGTCCTGACTTTC
TRBV6-5	TRBJ1-1	.	.	CASSYNALRDSRAFF	TGTGCCAGCAGTTACAACGCCCTCAGGGATTCTCGAGCTTTCTTT
TRBV24-1	TRBJ2-2	.	once	CATSDGNLRDINAAGELFF	TGTGCCACCAGTGACGGCAATCTCCGGGACATTAATGCGGCCGGGGAGCTGTTTTTT
TRBV4-1	TRBJ2-7	TRBD2	.	CASSQSGSRREQYF	TGCGCCAGCAGTCAGAGCGGGAGTAGGAGGGAGCAGTACTTC
TRBV6-2/TRBV6-3	TRBJ2-3	TRBD2	.	CASSYPGLARQYF	TGTGCCAGCAGTTACCCCGGACTAGCGCGGCAGTATTTT
TRBV18	TRBJ1-2	.	.	CASSPLQGGYTF	TGTGCCAGCTCACCACTTCAAGGCGGCTACACCTTC
TRBV11-1	TRBJ1-1	.	.	CASSLALNTEAFF	TGTGCCAGCAGCTTAGCGCTCAACACTGAAGCTTTCTTT
TRBV9	TRBJ1-2	.	.	CASSLDPTGGGYTF	TGTGCCAGCAGCCTCGACCCCACCGGAGGTGGCTACACCTTC
TRBV7-6	TRBJ1-6	TRBD1	.	CASSLAPGQGSPLHF	TGTGCCAGCAGCTTAGCCCCGGGACAGGGTTCACCCCTCCACTTT
TRBV6-5	TRBJ2-5	.	once	CASSYSIVSPGETQYF	TGTGCCAGCAGTTACTCGATTGTGAGCCCGGGGGAGACCCAGTACTTC
TRBV7-9	TRBJ2-7	TRBD1	.	CASSRDRLHSYEQYF	TGTGCCAGCAGCCGGGACAGGCTTCATTCCTACGAGCAGTACTTC
TRBV4-2	TRBJ2-1	.	.	CASSRPQGPHSYNEQFF	TGTGCCAGCAGCCGCCCTCAGGGGCCCCACTCCTACAATGAGCAGTTCTTC
TRBV12-3/TRBV12-4	TRBJ2-1	TRBD1	.	CASSRTGRNEQFF	TGTGCCAGCAGCCGGACAGGGAGAAATGAGCAGTTCTTC
TRBV2	TRBJ1-6	.	.	CASSKTGLGSPLHF	TGTGCCAGCAGCAAGACAGGATTAGGTTCACCCCTCCACTTT
TRBV5-1	TRBJ1-2	.	.	CASSWSRDTTNYGYTF	TGCGCCAGCAGCTGGTCCCGGGACACCACTAACTATGGCTACACCTTC
TRBV5-3	TRBJ1-4	.	.	CARSLGAQAEEKLFF	TGTGCCAGAAGCCTGGGGGCCCAGGCGGAAGAAAAACTGTTTTTT
TRBV5-8	TRBJ1-1	.	.	CASSLWGWGDEAFF	TGTGCCAGCAGCTTGTGGGGGTGGGGAGATGAAGCTTTCTTT
TRBV19	TRBJ1-5	.	.	CASSGGDSNQPQHF	TGTGCCAGTAGTGGAGGGGATAGCAATCAGCCCCAGCATTTT
TRBV7-8	TRBJ1-5	TRBD1	.	CASSLSGGGRGLGNSNQPQHF	TGTGCCAGCAGTTTATCCGGGGGGGGCAGGGGGCTAGGAAATAGCAATCAGCCCCAGCATTTT
TRBV9	TRBJ2-5	TRBD2	.	CASSARPGLAGGETQYF	TGTGCCAGCAGCGCAAGACCGGGACTAGCGGGAGGGGAGACCCAGTACTTC
TRBV5-6	TRBJ2-1	.	.	CASSLPTATWDEQFF	TGTGCCAGCAGCTTGCCCACAGCGACCTGGGATGAGCAGTTCTTC
TRBV28	TRBJ2-7	.	.	CASSRIRGHEQYF	TGTGCCAGCAGTAGGATTCGAGGCCACGAGCAGTACTTC
TRBV6-5	TRBJ2-7	TRBD2	.	CASSYWGGNYEQYF	TGTGCCAGCAGTTACTGGGGGGGAAACTACGAGCAGTACTTC
TRBV7-9	TRBJ2-1	TRBD1	once	CASRPSGGTGINEQFF	TGTGCCAGCAGGCCCAGTGGAGGGACAGGGATCAATGAGCAGTTCTTC
TRBV3-1/TRBV3-2	TRBJ2-1	.	.	CASSQDLVGEQFF	TGTGCCAGCAGCCAGGACCTAGTTGGTGAGCAGTTCTTC
TRBV2	TRBJ1-6	.	.	CASINPGGGLGSPLHF	TGTGCCAGCATCAACCCGGGTGGGGGGCTCGGGTCACCCCTCCACTTT
TRBV24-1	TRBJ2-1	TRBD2	.	CATSESGTSGFNEQFF	TGTGCCACCAGTGAATCCGGGACTAGCGGGTTCAATGAGCAGTTCTTC
TRBV5-1	TRBJ2-5	.	.	CASSLPFPGKETQYF	TGCGCCAGCAGCTTGCCCTTCCCCGGGAAAGAGACCCAGTACTTC
TRBV6-5	TRBJ1-4	TRBD1	.	CASTSAGQGSEKLFF	TGTGCCAGCACCTCAGCCGGACAGGGTAGTGAAAAACTGTTTTTT
TRBV4-3	TRBJ2-1	TRBD1	.	CASSKGQGVYNEQFF	TGCGCCAGCAGCAAGGGACAGGGGGTCTACAATGAGCAGTTCTTC
TRBV2	TRBJ2-1	TRBD2	.	CATSSGRGNEQFF	TGTGCCACTTCTAGCGGGAGAGGAAATGAGCAGTTCTTC
TRBV5-1	TRBJ2-7	.	.	CASSFRAGVNEQYF	TGCGCCAGCAGCTTTAGGGCAGGGGTCAACGAGCAGTACTTC
TRBV2	TRBJ1-1	TRBD1	once	CASRGQAAGEAFF	TGTGCCAGCAGAGGACAGGCGGCGGGTGAAGCTTTCTTT